This T cell receptor (beta chain) emerged from a study of T cells in Graves' hyperthyroidism and ophthalmopathy. In the study overall: Peripheral blood was drawn at first diagnosis, prior to all treatment. Whole-study results and caveats: Most clonotypes expanded in thyroid above 0.001 were likewise present in blood.

Those patients with uncontrolled infection, other autoimmune disease, pregnancy or lactation were excluded. The PBMCs studied were ones that came from roughly 9.1 ml fresh peripheral blood. The germline CDR1 and CDR2 sequences are ENHRY and SYGVKD. This CDR3 contains 15 residues. To note about this clonotype: What it binds is not known. One junction end disagrees with the germline gene, perhaps due to a read error.

Amplification yielded TCR beta CDR3 regions, with RNA transcripts as the source. HTBI primers drove first-round RT-PCR of the TCR CDR3. Via MiXCR, TCRdb re-called the multiplex PCR reads, giving one row per CDR3 protein. The table includes 350,000 or so distinct CDR3 sequences, about 18% detected once. J is TRBJ2-3 and V is TRBV10-3; TRBD1 or TRBD2 may be the D gene (5 bases each). The sample comprised blood. The source of this sequence is a woman between 25 and 40 years old with Graves' hyperthyroidism that later progressed to Graves' ophthalmopathy. The CDR3: CAIRWTDRGTDMQYF. For the CDR3, the DNA is TGTGCCATCAGGTGGACGGATCGGGGCACAGATATGCAGTATTTT.